This T cell receptor (beta chain) emerged from a study of blood T cell repertoires in COVID-19. Method: immunoSEQ multiplex PCR; TCRdb's copy keeps in-frame clones and lacks some. The sample has 250,000 to 350,000 clones; about nine tenths are singletons. This clone was counted between two and nine times. The CDR3 consists of 15 residues. V dropped 2 bases and J dropped 6 bases, with 16 bases sitting between them. Germline CDR1 reads LGHDT; CDR2 reads YNNKEL (reference sequence). This TCR came from a woman aged 55-70 years with acute or convalescent COVID-19. V gene TRBV3-1 (or the pseudogene TRBV3-2) combines with J gene TRBJ1-1; D unclear. The sample was peripheral blood. CDR3 loop: CASSQSTLRSAEAFF. For the CDR3, the DNA is TGTGCCAGCAGCCAATCAACCCTACGGAGCGCTGAAGCTTTCTTT.